The entry below gives a single T cell receptor (beta chain) sequence along with its context. Its antigen remains unidentified. The same CDR3 also results from other DNA sequences found in this sample. The CDR3 length is 15 residues. The V segment lost 5 bases and the J segment 1 base; nucleotides outside the gene matches: 6. CDR1 and CDR2 from the germline V gene are MDHEN and SYDVKM. The sample is drawn from a study of beta chain features in type 1 diabetes. Study-wide results and limits: Researchers cautioned that cDNA sequencing could over-represent cells with high TCR expression. Significant though moderate, a shortening of TCRB CDR3s appeared in all four CD4+ subsets of Type 1 diabetes patients. A PCR bias possibly favoring shorter templates would apply equally to patients and controls. The naive, central memory and Treg TCRB repertoires looked more alike in patients than they did in healthy donors.

All of the isolated RNA was reverse transcribed, so expressed TCRB transcripts were sequenced. The repertoire was sequenced with immunoSEQ multiplex PCR; TCRdb's copy has only in-frame clones and lacks some. This table holds about 280,000 clones, 15% found once. The sample consisted of naive CD4+ T cells from blood. The chain combines TRBV28 with TRBJ2-7; 9 bases are a match to TRBD1. The TCR was taken from a man younger than 30 with type 1 diabetes. The CDR3 nucleotides read TGTGCCAGCAGTCCTGGGACAGGGACATCCTACGAGCAGTACTTC. Its translation is CASSPGTGTSYEQYF.